The rows below give T cell receptor beta chains drawn from one sample of a study of CD8 T cells in ankylosing spondylitis. MiXCR, applied by TCRdb to the 5' RACE reads, yields one record per CDR3 protein. The sample shows 200,000 to 250,000 distinct CDR3 sequences, approximately 12% of them seen only once. The sequenced sample was blood, either unsorted or a sorted T cell fraction (not recorded which). These receptors all stem from a male donor with ankylosing spondylitis or in good health (not recorded which). Each CDR3 is given with its conserved first and last residue. D genes are given only for firm matches. Clone size is shown for a subset of rows, as once, few, many or a class of expanded clone.

j_call: TRBJ1-2; d_call: NA; clone_size: many; v_call: TRBV29-1; cdr3_nt: TGCAGCGTTTTCCTCAGTGGCTACACCTTC; cdr3_aa: CSVFLSGYTF
j_call: TRBJ2-5; d_call: NA; clone_size: few; v_call: TRBV28; cdr3_nt: TGTGCCAGCAGTTTTAGGACACTTGAAGAGACCCAGTACTTC; cdr3_aa: CASSFRTLEETQYF
j_call: TRBJ1-6; d_call: NA; clone_size: many; v_call: TRBV10-3; cdr3_nt: TGTGCCATCAGTGAGGGGGCCTTTTTCGACGATTCACCCCTCCACTTT; cdr3_aa: CAISEGAFFDDSPLHF
j_call: TRBJ2-2; d_call: NA; clone_size: many; v_call: TRBV7-6; cdr3_nt: TGTGCCAGCACACTCGTCGGTAACGTCGGGGAGCTGTTTTTT; cdr3_aa: CASTLVGNVGELFF
j_call: TRBJ2-5; d_call: TRBD2; clone_size: many; v_call: TRBV7-8; cdr3_nt: TGTGCCAGCAGCCCCTATTTGGAGGGACTAGCGAAGGAGACCCAGTACTTC; cdr3_aa: CASSPYLEGLAKETQYF
j_call: TRBJ2-3; d_call: NA; clone_size: many; v_call: TRBV11-2; cdr3_nt: TGTGCCAGCAGCCTTAATCCTCGTAGCACAGATACGCAGTATTTT; cdr3_aa: CASSLNPRSTDTQYF
j_call: TRBJ2-3; d_call: NA; clone_size: many; v_call: TRBV27; cdr3_nt: TGTGCCAGCAACCACGGCCCAGGTGGATATACGCAGTATTTT; cdr3_aa: CASNHGPGGYTQYF
j_call: TRBJ1-2; d_call: NA; clone_size: NA; v_call: TRBV15; cdr3_nt: TGTGCCACCAGCAGAGACGCGGCGGCTAACTATGGCTACACCTTC; cdr3_aa: CATSRDAAANYGYTF
j_call: TRBJ1-3; d_call: NA; clone_size: many; v_call: TRBV7-2; cdr3_nt: TGTGCCAGCGCCACGCGGGGAAACACCATATATTTT; cdr3_aa: CASATRGNTIYF
j_call: TRBJ1-6; d_call: NA; clone_size: few; v_call: TRBV6-1; cdr3_nt: TGTGCCAGCAGTGAAGCGAGGTCTTCTTCACCCCTCCACTTT; cdr3_aa: CASSEARSSSPLHF
j_call: TRBJ1-1; d_call: NA; clone_size: many; v_call: TRBV6-5; cdr3_nt: TGTGCCAGCAGTTACTCGCCAGATCTTATTGAAGCTTTCTTT; cdr3_aa: CASSYSPDLIEAFF
j_call: TRBJ2-3; d_call: NA; clone_size: NA; v_call: TRBV7-8; cdr3_nt: TGTGCCAGCAGCTTAGGGTGGAGTAGGGCAGATACGCAGTATTTT; cdr3_aa: CASSLGWSRADTQYF
j_call: TRBJ2-7; d_call: TRBD1; clone_size: many; v_call: TRBV12-3/TRBV12-4; cdr3_nt: TGTGCCAGCAGTCGTACGATACAGGGGGAGCAGTACTTC; cdr3_aa: CASSRTIQGEQYF
j_call: TRBJ1-2; d_call: TRBD1; clone_size: many; v_call: TRBV20-1; cdr3_nt: TGCAGTGGGAGAGACATACAGGGGCCTACGGGCGGCTACACCTTC; cdr3_aa: CSGRDIQGPTGGYTF
j_call: TRBJ1-1; d_call: TRBD1; clone_size: many; v_call: TRBV12-3/TRBV12-4; cdr3_nt: TGTGCCAGCAGTCACAGGGGGGCCACTGAAGCTTTCTTT; cdr3_aa: CASSHRGATEAFF
j_call: TRBJ2-1; d_call: TRBD2; clone_size: many; v_call: TRBV7-6; cdr3_nt: TGTGCCAGCAGCTACGGACTAGCGGGGGCCGAGCAGTTCTTC; cdr3_aa: CASSYGLAGAEQFF
j_call: TRBJ2-1; d_call: NA; clone_size: NA; v_call: TRBV20-1; cdr3_nt: TGCAGTGCTAGATCTCGGGAGCGCCATGGGGATGAGCAGTTCTTC; cdr3_aa: CSARSRERHGDEQFF
j_call: TRBJ2-2; d_call: NA; clone_size: many; v_call: TRBV12-3/TRBV12-4; cdr3_nt: TGTGCCAGCAGTTTTGTTTGGGGAACCGGGGAGCTGTTTTTT; cdr3_aa: CASSFVWGTGELFF
j_call: TRBJ2-7; d_call: NA; clone_size: many; v_call: TRBV6-2/TRBV6-3; cdr3_nt: TGTGCCAGCGGCACGACCTACGAGCAGTACTTC; cdr3_aa: CASGTTYEQYF
j_call: TRBJ1-1; d_call: NA; clone_size: many; v_call: TRBV5-1; cdr3_nt: TGCGCCAGCAGCTTGGCGGGTCGGGGCACTGAAGCTTTCTTT; cdr3_aa: CASSLAGRGTEAFF
j_call: TRBJ1-1; d_call: NA; clone_size: many; v_call: TRBV20-1; cdr3_nt: TGCAGTGCTACCCCCCTGCGAGGGGGCACTGAAGCTTTCTTT; cdr3_aa: CSATPLRGGTEAFF
j_call: TRBJ1-1; d_call: NA; clone_size: NA; v_call: TRBV12-5; cdr3_nt: TGTGCTAGTGGTTTGGTACGTCTGGGATCGAACACTGAAGCTTTCTTT; cdr3_aa: CASGLVRLGSNTEAFF
j_call: TRBJ1-4; d_call: NA; clone_size: many; v_call: TRBV6-1; cdr3_nt: TGTGCCAGCAACCGAAAGGGAGGTTATAATGAAAAACTGTTTTTT; cdr3_aa: CASNRKGGYNEKLFF
j_call: TRBJ1-6; d_call: NA; clone_size: many; v_call: TRBV27; cdr3_nt: TGTGCCAGCAGTTGGCGGGGAGGTAATTCACCCCTCCACTTT; cdr3_aa: CASSWRGGNSPLHF
j_call: TRBJ2-5; d_call: NA; clone_size: many; v_call: TRBV20-1; cdr3_nt: TGCAGTGCTAGAGTGCCAGGGAAAGAGACCCAGTACTTC; cdr3_aa: CSARVPGKETQYF
j_call: TRBJ2-7; d_call: NA; clone_size: many; v_call: TRBV5-1; cdr3_nt: TGCGCCAGCAGCTTGGGACCCGAGCAGTACTTC; cdr3_aa: CASSLGPEQYF
j_call: TRBJ1-2; d_call: NA; clone_size: many; v_call: TRBV15; cdr3_nt: TGTGCCACCAGCGATCCGTTGCGGTCCGGACAGATCAACTATGGCTACACCTTC; cdr3_aa: CATSDPLRSGQINYGYTF
j_call: TRBJ1-5; d_call: NA; clone_size: NA; v_call: TRBV6-1; cdr3_nt: TGTGCCAGCAGTGAGTCGGGGGGGGCCAATCAGCCCCAGCATTTT; cdr3_aa: CASSESGGANQPQHF
j_call: TRBJ1-2; d_call: NA; clone_size: many; v_call: TRBV5-5; cdr3_nt: TGTGCCAGCAGCTTGGATCCAGACTATGGCTACACCTTC; cdr3_aa: CASSLDPDYGYTF
j_call: TRBJ1-1; d_call: NA; clone_size: many; v_call: TRBV5-6; cdr3_nt: TGTGCCAGCAGCTTGGGGGACCTGTCTAGCACTGAAGCTTTCTTT; cdr3_aa: CASSLGDLSSTEAFF
j_call: TRBJ1-1; d_call: NA; clone_size: many; v_call: TRBV12-3/TRBV12-4; cdr3_nt: TGTGCCAGCAGTCTGACCACCTCAGCAACTGAAGCTTTCTTT; cdr3_aa: CASSLTTSATEAFF
j_call: TRBJ2-3; d_call: TRBD2; clone_size: NA; v_call: TRBV7-9; cdr3_nt: TGTGCCAGCAGCTTACTTACGGGAGGTTTAGATACGCAGTATTTT; cdr3_aa: CASSLLTGGLDTQYF
j_call: TRBJ2-1; d_call: TRBD2; clone_size: many; v_call: TRBV5-1; cdr3_nt: TGCGCCAGCAGCTTTCTAGCGGGGGTTGATGAGCAGTTCTTC; cdr3_aa: CASSFLAGVDEQFF
j_call: TRBJ2-1; d_call: TRBD1; clone_size: few; v_call: TRBV11-2; cdr3_nt: TGTGCCAGCAGCTTAGATGCGGCAGGGGGCTCCTACAATGAGCAGTTCTTC; cdr3_aa: CASSLDAAGGSYNEQFF
j_call: TRBJ2-2; d_call: NA; clone_size: many; v_call: TRBV5-1; cdr3_nt: TGCGCCAGCAGCTCGGCCCCCTCTAGCTCCGGGGAGCTGTTTTTT; cdr3_aa: CASSSAPSSSGELFF
j_call: TRBJ1-5; d_call: NA; clone_size: many; v_call: TRBV9; cdr3_nt: TGTGCCAGCAGCGTGGGGTATAATCAGCCCCAGCATTTT; cdr3_aa: CASSVGYNQPQHF
j_call: TRBJ2-7; d_call: TRBD1; clone_size: few; v_call: TRBV7-8; cdr3_nt: TGTGCCACCCTCCGGGACAGGGTGGGTGAGCAGTACTTC; cdr3_aa: CATLRDRVGEQYF
j_call: TRBJ2-7; d_call: TRBD1; clone_size: many; v_call: TRBV28; cdr3_nt: TGTGCCAGCAGTTTTCGTCGGACAGGGGGCTCCTACGAGCAGTACTTC; cdr3_aa: CASSFRRTGGSYEQYF
j_call: TRBJ2-2; d_call: NA; clone_size: many; v_call: TRBV27; cdr3_nt: TGTGCCAGCAGTTTAACCCCCGAAGGTCACGGGGAGCTGTTTTTT; cdr3_aa: CASSLTPEGHGELFF